These 5 T cell receptor beta chains share one sample of origin, sequenced in a study of T cells after yellow fever vaccination. Each CDR3 protein gets one entry after TCRdb re-called the 5' RACE reads with MiXCR. This sample carries approximately 120,000 distinct CDR3 sequences, around 7.7% of them seen once, and the ten largest clones take roughly 2.5%. The material sequenced was CD4+ T cells sorted from PBMCs, taken roughly 10 days after the first yellow fever vaccination. All receptors derive from a man between 18 and 29 years old who received the YFV17D yellow fever vaccine.

The table lists this clonotype with many counts. The chain joins TRBV6-5 to TRBJ1-6, with D unclear. CDR1 is MNHEY, CDR2 SVGAGI, per germline. CDR3 length: 15 residues. V was clipped by 7 bases and J by 5 bases, with 15 bases between them. CDR3 nucleotides: TGTGCCAGCACCTTTTTGTGGGGAAATAATTCACCCCTCCACTTT. Its translation: CASTFLWGNNSPLHF.

This clonotype was seen at least ten times. The chain is built from TRBV29-1 and TRBJ2-1; 8 nucleotides match TRBD2. Trimming removed 3 bases from V and 7 bases from J; junction bases left unmatched: 5. The CDR3 totals 13 residues. Germline values: CDR1 SQVTM, CDR2 ANQGSEA. CDR3 amino acids: CSVDAQRGNEQFF. CDR3 in DNA: TGCAGCGTTGATGCCCAGCGGGGGAATGAGCAGTTCTTC.

At least ten counts were recorded for this clonotype. The CDR3 coding sequence is TGTGCCAGCAGCCAAGAACCTAGTGGGGAGACCCAGTACTTC. Protein sequence: CASSQEPSGETQYF. V usage is TRBV4-2 and J usage is TRBJ2-5; no firm D call. V gave up 0 bases and J gave up 5 bases, with 10 bases separating them. The CDR3 is 14 residues long. Per the germline V gene, CDR1 is LGHNA and CDR2 is YNFKEQ.

The sample holds many counts of this clonotype. The chain joins TRBV10-3 to TRBJ2-5; D call uncertain. The CDR3 is made up of 13 amino acids. V was trimmed by 4 bases and J by 5 bases, leaving 11 bases between them. The germline V gene has CDR1 ENHRY and CDR2 SYGVKD. In nucleotides, the CDR3 is TGTGCCATCAGTGTTAGCCAGGCGGAGACCCAGTACTTC. This sequence encodes CAISVSQAETQYF.

The genes are TRBV18 and TRBJ2-7, with TRBD1 as a possible D gene (6 bases). CDR3 length: 14 residues. The germline V gene encodes CDR1 KGHSH and CDR2 LQKENI. V was trimmed by 5 bases and J by 5 bases, leaving 16 bases between them. The CDR3 reads CASSSRDILNEQYF. The CDR3 nucleotides read TGTGCCAGCTCATCCCGGGACATTCTGAACGAGCAGTACTTC.